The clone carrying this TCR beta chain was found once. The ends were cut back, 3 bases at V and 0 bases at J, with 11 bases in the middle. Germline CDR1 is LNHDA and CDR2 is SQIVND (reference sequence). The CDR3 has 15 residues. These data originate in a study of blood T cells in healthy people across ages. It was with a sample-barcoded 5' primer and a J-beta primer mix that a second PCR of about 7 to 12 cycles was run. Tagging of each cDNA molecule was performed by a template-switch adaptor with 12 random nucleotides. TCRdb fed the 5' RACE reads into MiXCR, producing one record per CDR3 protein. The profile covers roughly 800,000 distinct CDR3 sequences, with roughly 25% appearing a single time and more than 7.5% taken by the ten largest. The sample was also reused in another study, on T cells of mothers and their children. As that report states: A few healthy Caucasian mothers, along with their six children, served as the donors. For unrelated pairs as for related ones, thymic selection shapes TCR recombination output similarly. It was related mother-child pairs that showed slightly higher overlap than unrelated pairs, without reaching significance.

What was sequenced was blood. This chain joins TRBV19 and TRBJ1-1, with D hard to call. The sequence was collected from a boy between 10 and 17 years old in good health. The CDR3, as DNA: TGTGCCAGTAGTATTGACCCAACAATGAACACTGAAGCTTTCTTT. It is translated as CASSIDPTMNTEAFF.